The source of this T cell receptor beta chain is a study of vaccination and CD4 T cells after COVID-19. Study details: Post-COVID samples were collected a median around 100 days following diagnosis, spanning 35 to 161. Samples after vaccination came a median 72 days past dose two, ranging 14 to 241. The cells in question were stimulated using overlapping spike peptides derived from SARS-CoV-2, HCoV-NL63, HCoV-OC43 and HCoV-229E.

This clonotype has a handful of counts. As yet, its antigen is unknown. Sequence data for DNA of cultured CD4+ T cells were generated by the Oncomine TCR Beta short-read assay. A single record per CDR3 protein comes from TCRdb applying MiXCR to the PCR reads. The table lists fewer than 15,000 distinct CDR3 sequences, just over 20% of them singletons. Trimming stripped 2 bases from V and 2 bases from J, with 17 bases between. The germline CDR1 and CDR2 sequences are SGHNT and YYREEE (reference sequence). The CDR3 totals 18 residues. Noted treatment: approximately 9-day PBMC culture with coronavirus spike peptide pools or control peptides (ViraFEST assay).

This TCR was recovered from a human donor who received a COVID-19 vaccine. The V call is TRBV5-4, the J call TRBJ2-6; D may correspond to TRBD1 or TRBD2 (6 bases each). The sequencing used CD4+ T cells from blood, cultured in vitro, collected before SARS-CoV-2 vaccination. The CDR3 DNA sequence: TGTGCCAGCAGCTTAGGGTTGGGGGGCCTGACTGGGGCCAACGTCCTGACTTTC. Translated, it gives CASSLGLGGLTGANVLTF. The variable domain in full, completed from reference TRBV5-4 and TRBJ2-6, reads ETGVTQSPTHLIKTRGQQVTLRCSSQSGHNTVSWYQQALGQGPQFIFQYYREEENGRGNFPPRFSGLQFPNYSSELNVNALELDDSALYLCASSLGLGGLTGANVLTFGAGSRLTVL.